This T cell receptor (beta chain) was recovered during a study of radiotherapy plus CTLA-4 blockade in lung cancer. About the research overall: Objective responses emerged in roughly 20% of patients, and 25% to 40% attained disease control.

Study results and limitations: Early shifts in blood T cell clones, with interferon-beta, reportedly predicted response best.

Chemo-refractory metastatic non-small-cell lung cancer patients underwent focal radiation alongside CTLA-4 blockade with ipilimumab. This clone was counted a single time. Its antigen is as yet unknown. Only in-frame clones appear in the TCRdb table, and some are missing; sequencing was by immunoSEQ multiplex PCR. This sample has about 95,000 clones, with under 90% found just once. The germline CDR1 and CDR2 sequences are LNHDA and SQIVND (reference sequence). V lost 3 bases, J lost 9 bases, and 18 bases stayed unmatched. The CDR3 covers 19 residues. The rearrangement uses TRBV19 and TRBJ1-6, with 9 bases matching TRBD1. Here the sequenced sample was peripheral blood, taken from a patient treated with radiotherapy plus ipilimumab. This TCR was sampled from a human donor with non-small cell lung cancer who had stable disease on radiotherapy plus ipilimumab. CDR3 sequence: CASSISQAGQGVTRSPLHF. The CDR3 bases are TGTGCCAGTAGTATCTCCCAAGCGGGACAGGGCGTAACACGTTCACCCCTCCACTTT.